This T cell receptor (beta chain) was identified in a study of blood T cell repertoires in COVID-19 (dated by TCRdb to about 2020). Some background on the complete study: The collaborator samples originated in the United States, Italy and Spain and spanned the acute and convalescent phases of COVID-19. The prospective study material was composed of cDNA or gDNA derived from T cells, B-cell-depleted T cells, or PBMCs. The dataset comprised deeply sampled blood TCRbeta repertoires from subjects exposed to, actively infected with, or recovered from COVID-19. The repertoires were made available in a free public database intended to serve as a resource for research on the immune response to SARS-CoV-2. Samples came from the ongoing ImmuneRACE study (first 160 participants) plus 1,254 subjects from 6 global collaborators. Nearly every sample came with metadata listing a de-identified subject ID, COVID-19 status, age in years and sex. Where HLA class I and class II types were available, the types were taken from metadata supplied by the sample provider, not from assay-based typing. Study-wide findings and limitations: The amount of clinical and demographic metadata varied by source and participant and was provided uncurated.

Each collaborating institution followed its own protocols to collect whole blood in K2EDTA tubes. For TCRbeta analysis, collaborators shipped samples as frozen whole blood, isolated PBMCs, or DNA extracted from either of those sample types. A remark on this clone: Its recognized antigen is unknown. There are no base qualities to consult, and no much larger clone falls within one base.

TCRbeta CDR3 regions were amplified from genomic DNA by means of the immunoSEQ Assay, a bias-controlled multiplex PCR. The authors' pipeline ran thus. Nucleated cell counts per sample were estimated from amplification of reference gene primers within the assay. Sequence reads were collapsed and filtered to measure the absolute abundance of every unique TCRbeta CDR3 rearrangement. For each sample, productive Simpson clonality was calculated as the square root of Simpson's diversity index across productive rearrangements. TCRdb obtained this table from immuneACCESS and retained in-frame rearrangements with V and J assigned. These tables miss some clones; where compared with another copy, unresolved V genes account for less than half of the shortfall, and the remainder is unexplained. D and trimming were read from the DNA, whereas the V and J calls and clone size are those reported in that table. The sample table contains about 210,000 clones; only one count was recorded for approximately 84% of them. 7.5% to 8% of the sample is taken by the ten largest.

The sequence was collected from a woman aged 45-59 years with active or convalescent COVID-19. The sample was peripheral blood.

Here the CDR3 is given as CAWSLLTSNQPQHF. The bases are TGTGCCTGGAGTCTTCTAACTAGCAATCAGCCCCAGCATTTT. Recombination connected TRBV30 to TRBJ1-5; the D gene is not confidently resolved. Reading from cysteine to phenylalanine, the CDR3 counts 14 amino acids. Here the CDR3 DNA is all that survives: 42 bases in frame from base 1. From a lookup of the germline V gene (reference sequence), CDR1 and CDR2 are GTSNPN and SVGIG. The V and J ends are trimmed by 2 bases and 0 bases, leaving 8 bases between them.